This T cell receptor (beta chain) was sequenced for a study of kidney transplant recipient with SARS-CoV-2 infection. Regarding this clonotype: Being one base from a much bigger clone, this may be a read error.

Via MiXCR, TCRdb re-called the reads, giving one row per CDR3 protein. Of approximately 240,000 distinct CDR3 sequences listed, 25% to 30% are singletons. This CDR3 comprises 17 residues. In germline, CDR1 is WNHNN, CDR2 SYGVQD (reference sequence). V dropped 5 bases and J dropped 7 bases, with 26 bases sitting between them. The chain joins TRBV10-1 to TRBJ1-2; D is perhaps TRBD1 (5 bases). Sequenced material: a blood sample, taken at baseline and on day 111 from a kidney transplant recipient. The origin of this receptor is a male patient aged 25-45 years who had COVID-19 and was a kidney transplant recipient. These T cells may partly come from the graft donor. This CDR3 reads CASSYRSRSRKTSGYTF. CDR3 DNA: TGCGCCAGCAGTTACAGGTCAAGATCCCGAAAGACCTCTGGCTACACCTTC.